Sequencing of this T cell receptor beta chain was carried out in a study of cytomegalovirus exposure and HLA in healthy donors. V gave up 2 bases and J gave up 6 bases; unmatched junction bases: 8. The CDR3 has 17 amino acids. Germline-derived CDR1 and CDR2 are LGHNA and YSLEER. 13 Jbeta primers and 60 Vbeta primers were used for the PCR. Assay: immunoSEQ multiplex PCR; the TCRdb copy retains only in-frame clones and omits some. The sample has approximately 170,000 clones; around four fifths are singletons. The chain joins TRBV4-3 to TRBJ2-3, with 13 bases matching TRBD2. The source material was PBMCs. This receptor was obtained from a boy under 10 years old in good health and CMV-seronegative. The CDR3, as DNA: TGCGCCAGCAGCCAACTGTGGGGACTAGCGGGACTGGATACGCAGTATTTT. Its translation is CASSQLWGLAGLDTQYF.